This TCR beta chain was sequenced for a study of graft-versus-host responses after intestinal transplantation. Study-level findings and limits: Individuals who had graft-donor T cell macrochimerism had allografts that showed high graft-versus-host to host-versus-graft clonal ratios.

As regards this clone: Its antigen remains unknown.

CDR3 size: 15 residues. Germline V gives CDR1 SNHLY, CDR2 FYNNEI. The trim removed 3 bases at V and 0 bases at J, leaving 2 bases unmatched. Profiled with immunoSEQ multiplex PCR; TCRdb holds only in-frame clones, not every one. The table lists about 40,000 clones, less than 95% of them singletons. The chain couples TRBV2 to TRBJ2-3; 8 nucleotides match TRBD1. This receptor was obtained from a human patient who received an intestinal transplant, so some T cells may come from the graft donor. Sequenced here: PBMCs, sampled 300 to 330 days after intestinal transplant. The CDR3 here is CASSEQGASTDTQYF. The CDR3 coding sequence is TGTGCCAGCAGTGAGCAGGGGGCGAGCACAGATACGCAGTATTTT.